In this sample, the clone carrying this TCR beta chain turned up once. Its antigen remains unknown. V lost 3 bases and J 0 bases, leaving 9 bases between the germline ends. The germline V gene encodes CDR1 MNHNS and CDR2 SASEGT. The CDR3 is 14 residues long. The sample comes from a study of human thymus T cells. Whole-study findings and limits: Related research described strongly overlapping thymic repertoires in unrelated people. Blood and thymic repertoires both appeared biased in V and J gene usage.

Resected material from corrective heart surgery provided the thymus tissue analysed. Serving as donors were healthy Finnish infants, each of whom was having open corrective surgery for congenital heart defects. Here immunoSEQ multiplex PCR was the method, and the copy in TCRdb shows in-frame clones only, minus some. The top ten hold 0.02% to 0.025% of the sample, which has roughly 130,000 clones, about 93% seen once. The specimen was thymus tissue. The sequence was collected from a boy younger than two with a congenital heart defect but otherwise immunologically healthy. The rearrangement uses TRBV6-1 and TRBJ2-7; D perhaps matches TRBD1 (5 bases). The chain's CDR3 is CASSDSRVSYEQYF. CDR3 coding DNA: TGTGCCAGCAGTGACTCCAGGGTCTCCTACGAGCAGTACTTC.